The clone carrying this T cell receptor beta chain occurred a few times. This entry is derived from a study of CD8 T cells in ankylosing spondylitis. The V segment lost 4 bases and the J segment 4 bases; nucleotides outside the gene matches: 16. This CDR3 contains 19 residues. Germline CDR1 and CDR2: SGHDT and YYEEEE. TCRdb re-called the 5' RACE reads with MiXCR, one entry per CDR3 protein. Of about 190,000 distinct CDR3 sequences listed, 10% to 15% were seen once; the top ten hold 8% to 13%. Sequenced material: blood, either unsorted or a sorted T cell fraction (not recorded which). This TCR came from a female donor with ankylosing spondylitis or in good health (not recorded which). V gene TRBV5-6 combines with J gene TRBJ2-1; 11 bases are a match to TRBD2. CDR3 coding DNA: TGTGCCAGCAGCGAAACGTTGGGACTCACTAGCGGGAGATACAATGAGCAGTTCTTC. As protein: CASSETLGLTSGRYNEQFF.